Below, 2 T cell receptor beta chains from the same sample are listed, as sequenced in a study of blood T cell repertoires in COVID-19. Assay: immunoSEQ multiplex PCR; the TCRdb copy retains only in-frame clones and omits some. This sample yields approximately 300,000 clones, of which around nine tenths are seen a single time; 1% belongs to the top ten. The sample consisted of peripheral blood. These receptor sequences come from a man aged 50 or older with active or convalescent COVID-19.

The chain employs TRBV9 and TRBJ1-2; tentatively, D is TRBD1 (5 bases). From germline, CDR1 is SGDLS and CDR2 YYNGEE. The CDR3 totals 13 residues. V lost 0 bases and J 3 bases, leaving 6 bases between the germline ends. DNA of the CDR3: TGTGCCAGCAGCGTAGAACAGGACTATGGCTACACCTTC. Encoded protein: CASSVEQDYGYTF.

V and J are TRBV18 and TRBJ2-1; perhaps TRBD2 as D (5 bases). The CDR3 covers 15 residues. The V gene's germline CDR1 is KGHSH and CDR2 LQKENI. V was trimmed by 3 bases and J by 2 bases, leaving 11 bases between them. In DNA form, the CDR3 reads TGTGCCAGCTCACCCCCCGGACTTACCTACAATGAGCAGTTCTTC. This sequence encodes CASSPPGLTYNEQFF.